Given below is one T cell receptor (beta chain) in context. The antigen remains unidentified. TCRdb fed the 5' RACE reads into MiXCR, producing one record per CDR3 protein. The table shows over 50,000 distinct CDR3 sequences, with approximately 8% occurring only once. Documented time point: sample taken at primary tumor resection. From tumor, nontumor lung or frozen PBMC, whole RNA was taken unsorted for sequencing. Samples were obtained from 65 to 80 donors, all untreated early-stage non-small cell lung cancer patients. These data come from a study of spatial heterogeneity in lung cancer. Study-wide results and limits: Ubiquitous expanded tumor TCRs showed up in blood more at resection than follow-up.

V lost 5 bases and J 7 bases, leaving 17 bases between the germline ends. The CDR3 has 13 amino acids. Germline V gene lookup returns CDR1 DFQATT and CDR2 SNEGSKA (reference sequence). The source of this sequence is a female donor with early-stage non-small cell lung cancer. This specimen consisted of PBMCs, obtained at surgery. The J gene is TRBJ1-2, the V gene TRBV20-1; D remains ambiguous. CDR3 residues: CSASHPYKGGYTF. For the CDR3, the DNA is TGCAGTGCTTCCCATCCCTATAAGGGTGGCTACACCTTC.